A selection of T cell receptor beta chains follows, all from one sample in a study of blood T cell repertoires in COVID-19. TCRdb's copy holds only in-frame clones and misses some; the assay was immunoSEQ multiplex PCR. The table lists 70,000 or so clones, approximately 85% of them singletons. Sample: peripheral blood. Receptors were obtained from a woman of 80 years or more with active or convalescent COVID-19. Each CDR3 is given with its conserved first and last residue. Fields, in order: clone size, CDR3 length, J gene, V gene, D gene, CDR3 protein, CDR3 DNA. A D gene is named only where the DNA matches it firmly. A row's size may be missing; if present it is once, few, many or a size class.

abundance: .; len: 17; j_gene: TRBJ2-1; v_gene: TRBV9; d_gene: TRBD1; CDR3aa: CASSPDLGDRDYNEQFF; CDR3nt: TGTGCCAGCAGCCCTGACCTGGGGGACAGGGACTACAATGAGCAGTTCTTC
abundance: .; len: 16; j_gene: TRBJ1-1; v_gene: TRBV11-2; d_gene: .; CDR3aa: CASSLDTGIMNTEAFF; CDR3nt: TGTGCCAGCAGCTTAGATACAGGAATCATGAACACTGAAGCTTTCTTT
abundance: .; len: 14; j_gene: TRBJ2-1; v_gene: TRBV7-3; d_gene: TRBD2; CDR3aa: CASSLTGLNNEQFF; CDR3nt: TGTGCCAGCAGCTTAACGGGACTAAACAATGAGCAGTTCTTC
abundance: .; len: 15; j_gene: TRBJ1-2; v_gene: TRBV9; d_gene: TRBD1; CDR3aa: CASSARTGKNYGYTF; CDR3nt: TGTGCCAGCAGCGCCCGGACAGGAAAGAACTATGGCTACACCTTC
abundance: once; len: 16; j_gene: TRBJ2-3; v_gene: TRBV28; d_gene: .; CDR3aa: CASSSKLGLTTDTQYF; CDR3nt: TGTGCCAGCAGTTCAAAGCTGGGACTGACAACAGATACGCAGTATTTT
abundance: .; len: 15; j_gene: TRBJ1-4; v_gene: TRBV5-1; d_gene: .; CDR3aa: CASSTVAATNEKLFF; CDR3nt: TGCGCCAGCTCGACAGTGGCTGCAACTAATGAAAAACTGTTTTTT
abundance: few; len: 14; j_gene: TRBJ2-7; v_gene: TRBV13; d_gene: TRBD2; CDR3aa: CASRRTGGTYEQYF; CDR3nt: TGTGCCAGCAGGAGGACGGGGGGAACCTACGAGCAGTACTTC
abundance: .; len: 12; j_gene: TRBJ2-5; v_gene: TRBV19; d_gene: .; CDR3aa: CASSNIKETQYF; CDR3nt: TGTGCCAGTAGTAACATAAAAGAGACCCAGTACTTC
abundance: .; len: 13; j_gene: TRBJ1-2; v_gene: TRBV5-6; d_gene: .; CDR3aa: CASSLVPENGYTF; CDR3nt: TGTGCCAGCAGCTTGGTCCCTGAGAATGGCTACACCTTC
abundance: few; len: 14; j_gene: TRBJ1-4; v_gene: TRBV28; d_gene: .; CDR3aa: CASDTGNAGEKLFF; CDR3nt: TGTGCCAGTGACACAGGGAATGCTGGTGAAAAACTGTTTTTT
abundance: .; len: 13; j_gene: TRBJ1-1; v_gene: TRBV7-2; d_gene: .; CDR3aa: CASSLTRYTEAFF; CDR3nt: TGTGCCAGCAGCCTTACCAGGTACACTGAAGCTTTCTTT
abundance: .; len: 16; j_gene: TRBJ1-1; v_gene: TRBV18; d_gene: .; CDR3aa: CASSPLLRGTNTEAFF; CDR3nt: TGTGCCAGCTCACCACTCCTCAGGGGAACGAACACTGAAGCTTTCTTT
abundance: .; len: 13; j_gene: TRBJ2-7; v_gene: TRBV7-6; d_gene: TRBD1; CDR3aa: CASSLRQGSEQYF; CDR3nt: TGTGCCAGCAGCCTCCGACAGGGGTCCGAGCAGTACTTC
abundance: .; len: 15; j_gene: TRBJ1-4; v_gene: TRBV10-1; d_gene: TRBD1; CDR3aa: CASSAKTGTQEKLFF; CDR3nt: TGCGCCAGCAGCGCCAAGACAGGGACGCAAGAAAAACTGTTTTTT
abundance: .; len: 14; j_gene: TRBJ2-5; v_gene: TRBV11-2; d_gene: .; CDR3aa: CASSLDPAGPTQYF; CDR3nt: TGTGCCAGCAGCTTAGATCCGGCGGGCCCGACCCAGTACTTC
abundance: .; len: 15; j_gene: TRBJ1-5; v_gene: TRBV11-2; d_gene: TRBD1; CDR3aa: CASSLDTGANQPQHF; CDR3nt: TGTGCCAGCAGCTTAGATACAGGGGCGAATCAGCCCCAGCATTTT
abundance: .; len: 15; j_gene: TRBJ2-2; v_gene: TRBV7-8; d_gene: .; CDR3aa: CASSLRGGNTGELFF; CDR3nt: TGTGCCAGCAGCTTAAGGGGGGGGAACACCGGGGAGCTGTTTTTT